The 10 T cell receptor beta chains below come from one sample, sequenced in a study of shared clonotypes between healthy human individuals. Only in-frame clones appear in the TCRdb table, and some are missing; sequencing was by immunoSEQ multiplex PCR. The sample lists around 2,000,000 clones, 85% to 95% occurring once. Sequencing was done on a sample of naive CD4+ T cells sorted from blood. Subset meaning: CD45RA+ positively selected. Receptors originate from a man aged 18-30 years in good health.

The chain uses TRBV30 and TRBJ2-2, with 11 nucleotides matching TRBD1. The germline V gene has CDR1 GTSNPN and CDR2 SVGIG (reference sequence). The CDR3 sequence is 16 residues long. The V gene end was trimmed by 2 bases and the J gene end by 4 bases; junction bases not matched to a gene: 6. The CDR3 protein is CAWSRGTGGTTGELFF. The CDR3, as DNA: TGTGCCTGGAGTAGAGGGACAGGGGGGACCACCGGGGAGCTGTTTTTT.

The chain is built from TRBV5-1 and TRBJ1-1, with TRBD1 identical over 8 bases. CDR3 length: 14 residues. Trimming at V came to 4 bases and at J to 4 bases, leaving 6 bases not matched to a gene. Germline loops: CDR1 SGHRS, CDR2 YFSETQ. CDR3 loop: CASSPQGAVTEAFF. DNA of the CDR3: TGCGCCAGCAGCCCGCAGGGGGCGGTCACTGAAGCTTTCTTT.

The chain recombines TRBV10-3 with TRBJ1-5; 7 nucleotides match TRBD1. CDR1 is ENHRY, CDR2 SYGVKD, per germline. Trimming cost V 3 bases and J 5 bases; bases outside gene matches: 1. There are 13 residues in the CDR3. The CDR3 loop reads CAISEQGYQPQHF. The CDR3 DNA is TGTGCCATCAGTGAACAGGGGTATCAGCCCCAGCATTTT.

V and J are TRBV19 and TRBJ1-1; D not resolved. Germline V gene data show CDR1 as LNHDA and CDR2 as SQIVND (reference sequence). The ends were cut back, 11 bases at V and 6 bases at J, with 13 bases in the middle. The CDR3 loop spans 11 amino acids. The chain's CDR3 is CACTGGPEAFF. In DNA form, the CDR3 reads TGTGCCTGTACGGGAGGTCCTGAAGCTTTCTTT.

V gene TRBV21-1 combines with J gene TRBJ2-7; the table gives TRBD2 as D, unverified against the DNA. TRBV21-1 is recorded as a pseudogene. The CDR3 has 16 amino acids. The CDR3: CASSKDGGASSYEQYF. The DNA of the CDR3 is TGTGCCAGCAGCAAAGATGGAGGGGCATCATCCTACGAGCAGTACTTC.

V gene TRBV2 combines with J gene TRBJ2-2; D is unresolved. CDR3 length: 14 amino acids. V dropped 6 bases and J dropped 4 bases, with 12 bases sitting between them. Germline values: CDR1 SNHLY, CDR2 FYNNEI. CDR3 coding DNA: TGTGCCAGCAGGAGCCACACAGTCACCGGGGAGCTGTTTTTT. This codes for CASRSHTVTGELFF. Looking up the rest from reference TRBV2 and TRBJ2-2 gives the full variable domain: EPEVTQTPSHQVTQMGQEVILRCVPISNHLYFYWYRQILGQKVEFLVSFYNNEISEKSEIFDDQFSVERPDGSNFTLKIRSTKLEDSAMYFCASRSHTVTGELFFGEGSRLTVL.

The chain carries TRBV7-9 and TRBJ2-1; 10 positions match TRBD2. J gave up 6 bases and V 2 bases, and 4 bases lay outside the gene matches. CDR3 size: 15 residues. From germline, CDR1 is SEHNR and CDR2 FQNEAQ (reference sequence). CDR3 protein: CASSLRLAGANEQFF. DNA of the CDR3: TGTGCCAGCAGCTTACGGCTAGCGGGGGCCAATGAGCAGTTCTTC.

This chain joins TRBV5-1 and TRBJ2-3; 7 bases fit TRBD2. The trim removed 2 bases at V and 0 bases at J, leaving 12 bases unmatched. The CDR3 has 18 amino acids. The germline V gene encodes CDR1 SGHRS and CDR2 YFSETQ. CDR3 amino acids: CASSFGPSGTSSTDTQYF. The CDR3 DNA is TGCGCCAGCAGCTTCGGTCCTAGCGGAACCTCTAGCACAGATACGCAGTATTTT.

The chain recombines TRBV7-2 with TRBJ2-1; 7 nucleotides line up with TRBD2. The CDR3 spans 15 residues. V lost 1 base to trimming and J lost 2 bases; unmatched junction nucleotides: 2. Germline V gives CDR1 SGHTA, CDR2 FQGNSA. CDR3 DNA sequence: TGTGCCAGCAGCTTAGTCAGCGGGGCCTACAATGAGCAGTTCTTC. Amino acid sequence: CASSLVSGAYNEQFF.

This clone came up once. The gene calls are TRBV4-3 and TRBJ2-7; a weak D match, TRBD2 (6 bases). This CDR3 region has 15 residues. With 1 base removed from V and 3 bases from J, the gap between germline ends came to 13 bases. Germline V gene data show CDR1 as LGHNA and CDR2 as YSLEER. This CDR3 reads CASSQGATSFYEQYF. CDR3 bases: TGCGCCAGCAGCCAAGGTGCGACTAGTTTCTACGAGCAGTACTTC.